Shown below are 10 T cell receptor beta chains from a single sample sequenced in a study of cytomegalovirus exposure and HLA in healthy donors. Primers for the PCR totalled 60 Vbeta and 13 Jbeta. The protocol was immunoSEQ multiplex PCR, while the TCRdb copy is restricted to in-frame clones and leaves out a portion. Counted here are some 160,000 clones, 80% to 90% occurring once; the ten biggest clones make up 6.4%. What was sequenced was PBMCs. The source is a man aged 50-60 years in good health and CMV-seropositive.

CDR3 nucleotides: TGTGCCAGCAGTTACTCGCAGGGTGGAACTGAAGCTTTCTTT. Protein sequence: CASSYSQGGTEAFF. The chain couples TRBV6-6 to TRBJ1-1; the D gene is possibly TRBD1 (5 bases). The CDR3 covers 14 residues. The germline V gene has CDR1 MNHNY and CDR2 SVGAGI (reference sequence). Trimming removed 0 bases at V and 5 bases at J, with 10 bases between.

The rearrangement uses TRBV6-5 and TRBJ1-2, with D possibly TRBD1 on 6 matching bases. In germline, CDR1 is MNHEY, CDR2 SVGAGI. The CDR3 is made up of 14 amino acids. V was cut by 5 bases and J by 7 bases, with 17 bases left in between. In DNA form, the CDR3 reads TGTGCCAGCAGTGAAAGACAGGCCCGGGGTGGCTACACCTTC. This encodes CASSERQARGGYTF.

This chain uses TRBV10-2 with TRBJ2-2; TRBD2 might be the D (5 bases). The CDR3 contains 14 residues. V lost 4 bases and J lost 3, with 9 bases in between. Germline-derived CDR1 and CDR2 are WSHSY and SAAADI. The DNA for the CDR3 is TGCGCCAGCAGTGTCTCCGGGGACACCGGGGAGCTGTTTTTT. Its protein is CASSVSGDTGELFF.

The chain carries TRBV7-8 and TRBJ2-7; 10 positions match TRBD2. CDR1 is SGHVS, CDR2 FQNEAQ, per germline. The ends lost 6 bases at V and 7 bases at J; junction bases unmatched: 9. CDR3 size: 14 residues. CDR3 protein: CASSPTSGAREQYV. The CDR3 region has the DNA TGTGCCAGCAGTCCAACTAGCGGGGCTCGGGAGCAGTACGTC.

This clone has just one count. The chain is built from TRBV21-1 and TRBJ2-1; the table's TRBD2 call for D was not verified on the DNA. TRBV21-1 is a known pseudogene. The length of the CDR3 is 15 residues. The CDR3 region has the DNA TGTGCCAGCAGTCCAACTAGCGGGAACTACAATGAGCAGTTCTTC. It encodes CASSPTSGNYNEQFF.

The J gene is TRBJ2-5, the V gene TRBV6-1; tentatively, D is TRBD1 (5 bases). The J call may be mistaken, given a closer DNA end match to TRBJ2-7. The V gene's germline CDR1 is MNHNS and CDR2 SASEGT. There are 13 residues in the CDR3. The CDR3 bases are TGTGCCTCCAGGGTTCCATTCACCTACGAGCAGTACTTC. Amino acids: CASRVPFTYEQYF.

The chain combines TRBV7-3 with TRBJ2-3; 8 bases are a match to TRBD1. Germline CDR1 and CDR2: SGHTA and FQGTGA. The CDR3 totals 14 residues. J gave up 0 bases and V 6 bases, and 2 bases lay outside the gene matches. CDR3: CASRQGGSTDTQYF. For the CDR3, the DNA is TGTGCCAGCAGACAGGGGGGTAGCACAGATACGCAGTATTTT.

The genes are TRBV7-3 and TRBJ2-5, with a possible D match to TRBD1 (7 bases). Trimming removed 5 bases from V and 2 bases from J, with 12 bases in between. Germline V gene lookup returns CDR1 SGHTA and CDR2 FQGTGA. The CDR3 has 14 amino acids. CDR3 amino acids: CASSGGTDQETQYF. For the CDR3, the DNA is TGTGCCAGCAGCGGGGGGACAGATCAAGAGACCCAGTACTTC.

CDR3 coding DNA: TGTGCCAGCAGAAGCGGGGGGGCAGAGACCCAGTACTTC. Its protein product is CASRSGGAETQYF. The chain joins TRBV6-5 to TRBJ2-5, with 10 bases lining up with TRBD2. In germline, CDR1 is MNHEY, CDR2 SVGAGI. The CDR3 is 13 amino acids. V gave up 6 bases and J gave up 4 bases; unmatched junction bases: 2.

This chain links TRBV29-1 with TRBJ2-1; 9 positions agree with TRBD1. The V gene's germline CDR1 is SQVTM and CDR2 ANQGSEA. The trim removed 2 bases at V and 6 bases at J, leaving 14 bases unmatched. The CDR3 length is 17 residues. The CDR3 is CSVERPTGGAGGNEQFF. In nucleotides, the CDR3 is TGCAGCGTTGAACGGCCGACAGGGGGGGCTGGCGGCAATGAGCAGTTCTTC.